The 29 T cell receptor beta chains below all came from one sample that was sequenced in a study of shared clonotypes between healthy human individuals. Terminally differentiated effector memory CD45RA+ cells were excluded from the naive CD8 cells, which were CD45RO-negative and positively selected for CCR7. This table comes from immunoSEQ multiplex PCR, and its TCRdb copy is limited to in-frame clones, with some not included. The table shows approximately 840,000 clones, with 96% occurring only once. Specimen: naive CD8+ T cells sorted from blood. These TCRs come from a man aged 30 to 39 in good health.

The chain has TRBV21-1 and TRBJ2-7; TRBD1 is taken as the D call from the table, unchecked against the DNA. TRBV21-1 is tagged as a pseudogene. The CDR3 sequence is 13 residues long. The DNA of the CDR3 is TGTGCCAGCAGCAATGCAGGGTCCTACGAGCAGTACTTC. Encoded protein: CASSNAGSYEQYF.

The V call is TRBV5-1, the J call TRBJ2-3, with 7 bases lining up with TRBD2. This CDR3 contains 17 residues. V lost 0 bases, J lost 2 bases, and 9 bases stayed unmatched. In germline, CDR1 is SGHRS, CDR2 YFSETQ. The CDR3 loop reads CASSLESASGYTDTQYF. Here the CDR3 DNA reads TGCGCCAGCAGCTTGGAGTCGGCTAGCGGATACACAGATACGCAGTATTTT.

This chain joins TRBV19 and TRBJ1-1; 8 bases match TRBD1. Germline V gene lookup returns CDR1 LNHDA and CDR2 SQIVND (reference sequence). With 7 bases clipped from V and 2 bases from J, the junction kept 18 bases outside the gene matches. The CDR3 sequence is 18 residues long. CDR3 DNA: TGTGCCAGTAAAACCCCGGCCGACAGGGGAGTCTTTAACACTGAAGCTTTCTTT. Amino acid sequence: CASKTPADRGVFNTEAFF.

This rearrangement joins TRBV28 to TRBJ2-1, with D possibly matching TRBD1 (6 bases). Between the trimmed V and J ends, which lost 3 bases and 6 bases, there was a span of 9 bases. The germline V gene has CDR1 MDHEN and CDR2 SYDVKM. The CDR3 consists of 13 residues. This chain's CDR3 is CASSLIGGNEQFF. DNA for the CDR3: TGTGCCAGCAGTTTGATAGGGGGCAATGAGCAGTTCTTC.

This chain uses TRBV4-1 with TRBJ2-7; no firm D call. The CDR3 has 14 amino acids. V lost 1 base and J 13 bases, leaving 20 bases between the germline ends. Germline V gene sequence: CDR1 MGHRA, CDR2 YSYEKL. The CDR3 nucleotides read TGCGCCAGCAGCCAAGCTACCGGCAGCTCAGGTATTTACTTC. Translation gives CASSQATGSSGIYF.

This clone was observed a single time. The gene calls are TRBV7-8 and TRBJ1-5; no clear D. Germline assignment: CDR1 SGHVS and CDR2 FQNEAQ. V lost 0 bases, J lost 5 bases, and 5 bases lay in between. CDR3 length: 13 residues. The CDR3 bases are TGTGCCAGCAGCTTAGCACCCCATCAGCCCCAGCATTTT. Translating it yields CASSLAPHQPQHF. Looking up the rest from reference TRBV7-8 and TRBJ1-5 gives the full variable domain: GAGVSQSPRYKVAKRGQDVALRCDPISGHVSLFWYQQALGQGPEFLTYFQNEAQLDKSGLPSDRFFAERPEGSVSTLKIQRTQQEDSAVYLCASSLAPHQPQHFGDGTRLSIL.

This CDR3 is CASRGGTKLFF. The CDR3, as DNA: TGTGCCAGCAGAGGAGGGACGAAACTGTTTTTT. The chain joins TRBV6-6 to TRBJ1-4; weak D call: TRBD1 (5 bases). The V gene's germline CDR1 is MNHNY and CDR2 SVGAGI (reference sequence). V was pared by 6 bases and J by 11 bases, with 10 bases between. The CDR3 runs 11 residues.

This clone came up a few times. Here the CDR3 DNA reads TGCAGCGTTGTCATTGATGGCGGGTGGAAAGCTTTCTTT. It yields the protein CSVVIDGGWKAFF. The chain combines TRBV29-1 with TRBJ1-1, with no clear D. The CDR3 totals 13 residues. Germline V lookup: CDR1 SQVTM, CDR2 ANQGSEA. V was trimmed by 4 bases and J by 9 bases, leaving 18 bases between them.

The chain has TRBV5-5 and TRBJ2-7; perhaps TRBD1 as D (5 bases). From germline, CDR1 is SGHKS and CDR2 YYEKEE (reference sequence). This CDR3 comprises 14 residues. Trimming left V 0 bases short and J 3 bases short, with 10 bases between. The CDR3 DNA reads as TGTGCCAGCAGCTTGGGGGCAGGGTTCTACGAGCAGTACTTC. It encodes CASSLGAGFYEQYF. The variable domain in full, completed from reference TRBV5-5 and TRBJ2-7, reads DAGVTQSPTHLIKTRGQQVTLRCSPISGHKSVSWYQQVLGQGPQFIFQYYEKEERGRGNFPDRFSARQFPNYSSELNVNALLLGDSALYLCASSLGAGFYEQYFGPGTRLTVT.

V usage is TRBV12-2 and J usage is TRBJ2-7; TRBD1 is the table's D call and was not checked against the DNA. TRBV12-2 counts as a pseudogene. The CDR3 extends over 13 amino acids. The CDR3 DNA follows: TGTTCCCCCGAGACAGTAAGCTCCTACGAGCAGTACTTC. Amino acid sequence: CSPETVSSYEQYF.

The chain carries TRBV6-5 and TRBJ2-7; no reliable D call. The CDR3 has 10 residues. V shed 8 bases and J shed 6 bases, with 8 bases lying between them. Germline V gene sequence: CDR1 MNHEY, CDR2 SVGAGI. CDR3 amino acids: CASQGREQYF. In DNA, the CDR3 is TGTGCCAGCCAAGGACGCGAGCAGTACTTC.

This clone appeared a single time. The V call is TRBV28, the J call TRBJ1-2, with 11 bases fitting TRBD1. Trimming cost V 8 bases and J 8 bases; bases outside gene matches: 28. This CDR3 region has 20 residues. The germline gives CDR1 MDHEN, CDR2 SYDVKM. This chain's CDR3 is CASYNEYEERTGGDSNGYTF. CDR3 coding DNA: TGTGCCAGCTATAACGAATATGAAGAAAGGACAGGGGGCGACTCGAACGGCTACACCTTC.

The CDR3 DNA is TGTGCAATCAGCAGACAGGGGGACACTGAAGCTTTCTTT. As protein: CAISRQGDTEAFF. The V and J genes are TRBV14 and TRBJ1-1; TRBD1 aligns across 9 bases. From germline, CDR1 is SGHDN and CDR2 FVKESK. This CDR3 region has 13 residues. Full variable domain (rest looked up from reference TRBV14 and TRBJ1-1): EAGVTQFPSHSVIEKGQTVTLRCDPISGHDNLYWYRRVMGKEIKFLLHFVKESKQDESGMPNNRFLAERTGGTYSTLKVQPAELEDSGVYFCAISRQGDTEAFFGQGTRLTVV.

The chain carries TRBV10-3 and TRBJ1-4, with D possibly TRBD1 on 5 matching bases. Germline assignment: CDR1 ENHRY and CDR2 SYGVKD. V lost 9 bases and J lost 8, with 16 bases in between. The CDR3 contains 13 residues. The CDR3 loop is CAIQGDLGEKLFF. The CDR3 nucleotides are TGTGCCATTCAAGGGGACCTCGGGGAAAAACTGTTTTTT.

The CDR3 sequence is CASSQDEGLQDEQYF. The CDR3 DNA reads as TGTGCCAGCAGCCAAGATGAGGGTTTGCAGGACGAGCAGTACTTC. The chain combines TRBV4-2 with TRBJ2-7; D possibly corresponds to TRBD2 (5 bases). V lost 0 bases and J 5 bases, leaving 14 bases between the germline ends. The CDR3 is made up of 15 amino acids. Looked up from germline, CDR1 is LGHNA and CDR2 is YNFKEQ.

The V gene is TRBV2, the J gene TRBJ2-3, with 15 bases aligning to TRBD2. The germline gives CDR1 SNHLY, CDR2 FYNNEI. This CDR3 comprises 16 residues. The ends lost 6 bases at V and 3 bases at J; junction bases unmatched: 4. CDR3 sequence reads: CASRKGTSGRTDTQYF. The CDR3 DNA reads TGTGCCAGCAGAAAAGGGACTAGCGGGAGGACAGATACGCAGTATTTT.

V usage is TRBV6-1 and J usage is TRBJ1-5, with D unclear. Trimming shortened V by 6 bases and J by 4 bases, and 10 bases separated the two germline ends. Germline V gene data show CDR1 as MNHNS and CDR2 as SASEGT. This CDR3 region has 13 residues. This CDR3 reads CASRGMGNQPQHF. The CDR3 DNA follows: TGTGCCAGCAGGGGGATGGGGAATCAGCCCCAGCATTTT.

Worth noting for this clone: This sample includes further DNA sequences coding for the same CDR3. V gene TRBV27 combines with J gene TRBJ2-2, with no clear D. The CDR3 totals 13 residues. The germline V gene has CDR1 MNHEY and CDR2 SMNVEV (reference sequence). Trimming removed 6 bases from V and 3 bases from J, with 8 bases in between. CDR3 sequence reads: CASSLPYTGELFF. The CDR3 DNA reads TGTGCCAGCAGCCTACCATACACCGGGGAGCTGTTTTTT.

The chain links TRBV5-8 to TRBJ1-2; D remains unclear. The CDR3 extends over 14 amino acids. The germline V gene has CDR1 SGHTS and CDR2 YDEGEE. V lost 3 bases, J lost 0 bases, and 9 bases lay in between. As DNA, the CDR3 is TGTGCCAGCAGCTCGGGAGAGGCTAACTATGGCTACACCTTC. It encodes CASSSGEANYGYTF.

The genes are TRBV19 and TRBJ1-2, with TRBD1 matching 12 bases. CDR1 and CDR2 (germline): LNHDA, SQIVND (reference sequence). The CDR3 has 16 residues. Germline trimming cut 6 bases from V and 3 bases from J; bases unmatched to any gene: 8. As DNA, the CDR3 is TGTGCCAGTAGAAATCCGGGACAGGGGGCCCACTATGGCTACACCTTC. It codes for CASRNPGQGAHYGYTF. Full variable domain (rest looked up from reference TRBV19 and TRBJ1-2): DGGITQSPKYLFRKEGQNVTLSCEQNLNHDAMYWYRQDPGQGLRLIYYSQIVNDFQKGDIAEGYSVSREKKESFPLTVTSAQKNPTAFYLCASRNPGQGAHYGYTFGSGTRLTVV.

The chain recombines TRBV11-2 with TRBJ2-7; D may match TRBD1 or TRBD2 (5 bases each). V was shortened by 2 bases and J by 0 bases, with 17 bases between the two germline ends. This CDR3 has 17 residues. Germline V gives CDR1 SGHAT, CDR2 FQNNGV. CDR3 protein: CASSLTPPGRSSYEQYF. The DNA for the CDR3 is TGTGCCAGCAGCTTAACCCCCCCGGGGCGGAGCTCCTACGAGCAGTACTTC. Full variable domain (rest looked up from reference TRBV11-2 and TRBJ2-7): EAGVAQSPRYKIIEKRQSVAFWCNPISGHATLYWYQQILGQGPKLLIQFQNNGVVDDSQLPKDRFSAERLKGVDSTLKIQPAKLEDSAVYLCASSLTPPGRSSYEQYFGPGTRLTVT.

V usage is TRBV5-4 and J usage is TRBJ2-7; D is perhaps TRBD2 (6 bases). Trimming pared 4 bases from V and 5 bases from J, leaving 22 bases between. Germline CDR1 and CDR2: SGHNT and YYREEE (reference sequence). This CDR3 comprises 16 residues. The CDR3 sequence: CASSTGRDLNSHEQYF. For the CDR3, the DNA is TGTGCCAGCAGCACGGGCCGGGACTTAAATTCCCACGAGCAGTACTTC. Drawing the rest from reference TRBV5-4 and TRBJ2-7, the complete variable domain is ETGVTQSPTHLIKTRGQQVTLRCSSQSGHNTVSWYQQALGQGPQFIFQYYREEENGRGNFPPRFSGLQFPNYSSELNVNALELDDSALYLCASSTGRDLNSHEQYFGPGTRLTVT.

The V call is TRBV2, the J call TRBJ2-7; tentative D call: TRBD2 (6 bases). This CDR3 spans 14 amino acids. V shed 4 bases and J shed 2 bases, with 12 bases lying between them. From germline, CDR1 is SNHLY and CDR2 FYNNEI. CDR3 sequence: CASSVREIPYEQYF. CDR3 coding DNA: TGTGCCAGCAGTGTCCGGGAGATCCCCTACGAGCAGTACTTC.

This chain links TRBV6-5 with TRBJ2-1; no clear D. V gave up 3 bases and J gave up 8 bases, with 14 bases separating them. Germline CDR1 reads MNHEY; CDR2 reads SVGAGI. CDR3 length: 14 residues. CDR3 bases: TGTGCCAGCAGTTATTCCGAAGAATCGGATGAGCAGTTCTTC. Amino acid sequence: CASSYSEESDEQFF.

This chain links TRBV11-2 with TRBJ2-3; 7 nucleotides match TRBD1. This CDR3 has 19 amino acids. The germline V gene encodes CDR1 SGHAT and CDR2 FQNNGV. J lost 0 bases, V lost 5 bases, and 17 bases had no gene match. CDR3 bases: TGTGCCAGCAGCCACCGGAGAGACAGGGCGATCCCTAGCACAGATACGCAGTATTTT. Its protein is CASSHRRDRAIPSTDTQYF.

The chain joins TRBV13 to TRBJ2-3; 7 bases are shared with TRBD2. CDR1 is PRHDT, CDR2 FYEKMQ, per germline (reference sequence). After removal of 5 bases from V and 1 base from J, the junction contained 24 bases not matched to a gene. The CDR3 consists of 21 residues. DNA for the CDR3: TGTGCCAGCAGCCCAACTCACGCGACTAGCAGACCCACCTACCGCACAGATACGCAGTATTTT. This encodes CASSPTHATSRPTYRTDTQYF.

The J gene is TRBJ2-1, the V gene TRBV7-6, with D unclear. The CDR3 length is 15 residues. CDR1 is SGHVS, CDR2 FNYEAQ, per germline. Trimming removed 5 bases from V and 5 bases from J, with 16 bases in between. The CDR3 loop is CASSLSYGNHNEQFF. In nucleotides, the CDR3 is TGTGCCAGCAGCCTTAGCTATGGGAATCACAATGAGCAGTTCTTC.

The CDR3 sequence is CASSEKVRTTETQYF. Written as DNA, the CDR3 is TGTGCCAGCAGTGAGAAGGTTCGGACTACGGAGACCCAGTACTTC. The chain couples TRBV2 to TRBJ2-5; a possible D gene is TRBD2 (6 bases). V was shortened by 3 bases and J by 5 bases, with 16 bases between the two germline ends. In germline, CDR1 is SNHLY, CDR2 FYNNEI. CDR3 length: 15 residues.

The chain combines TRBV27 with TRBJ1-4; D is possibly TRBD1 (6 bases). Germline CDR1 reads MNHEY; CDR2 reads SMNVEV (reference sequence). The CDR3 sequence is 14 residues long. Trimming removed 5 bases at V and 5 bases at J, with 12 bases between. The CDR3 reads CASSAQQGNEKLFF. The CDR3 DNA reads as TGTGCCAGCAGTGCGCAACAGGGAAATGAAAAACTGTTTTTT.